A selection of T cell receptor beta chains follows, all from one sample in a study of blood T cell repertoires in COVID-19. Produced via immunoSEQ multiplex PCR; TCRdb's table is partial and in-frame only. The sample records about 230,000 clones, around nine tenths being singletons. Sample: PBMCs or T cells enriched from blood (not recorded which). The receptors were sampled from a woman aged 25 to 45 with acute COVID-19. The CDR3 runs from the conserved cysteine through the conserved F or W. A D gene is named only where the DNA matches it firmly. For some rows the clone size is stated as once, few or many, or as a class when expanded; others skip it.

d_gene: NA; v_gene: TRBV9; abundance: NA; j_gene: TRBJ2-5; CDR3nt: TGTGCCAGCAGCGTAGTACCAGGGGCATGGGAGACCCAGTACTTC; CDR3aa: CASSVVPGAWETQYF
d_gene: NA; v_gene: TRBV4-3; abundance: NA; j_gene: TRBJ2-1; CDR3nt: TGCGCCAGCAGCCAAGGATTGAGATATGAGCAGTTCTTC; CDR3aa: CASSQGLRYEQFF
d_gene: TRBD1; v_gene: TRBV30; abundance: NA; j_gene: TRBJ1-5; CDR3nt: TGTGCCTGGGGGGACAGTAGCAATCAGCCCCAGCATTTT; CDR3aa: CAWGDSSNQPQHF
d_gene: NA; v_gene: TRBV6-5; abundance: NA; j_gene: TRBJ2-7; CDR3nt: TGTGCCAGCACCCCGGACAGATTTACCTACGAGCAGTACTTC; CDR3aa: CASTPDRFTYEQYF
d_gene: NA; v_gene: TRBV29-1; abundance: NA; j_gene: TRBJ1-3; CDR3nt: TGCAGCGTTGTCGGACGGGACTCTGGAAACACCATATATTTT; CDR3aa: CSVVGRDSGNTIYF
d_gene: NA; v_gene: TRBV28; abundance: NA; j_gene: TRBJ1-1; CDR3nt: TGTGCCAGCAGTTACTACAGGGAGGGCACTGAAGCTTTCTTT; CDR3aa: CASSYYREGTEAFF
d_gene: NA; v_gene: TRBV7-2; abundance: NA; j_gene: TRBJ1-2; CDR3nt: TGTGCCAGCAACCGAAAGCGTGGGGGCGCGGACTCCTATGGCTACACCTTC; CDR3aa: CASNRKRGGADSYGYTF
d_gene: NA; v_gene: TRBV6-5; abundance: once; j_gene: TRBJ1-1; CDR3nt: TGTGCCAGCAACCCTGGGCGCCCTATGAACACTGAAGCTTTCTTT; CDR3aa: CASNPGRPMNTEAFF
d_gene: NA; v_gene: TRBV15; abundance: NA; j_gene: TRBJ2-7; CDR3nt: TGTGCCACCAGCAGAGTACCTCGGTACGAGCAGTACTTC; CDR3aa: CATSRVPRYEQYF
d_gene: NA; v_gene: TRBV5-1; abundance: NA; j_gene: TRBJ2-5; CDR3nt: TGCGCCAGCAGCTTGGCCGGCCCCCTAGGAAAAGAGACCCAGTACTTC; CDR3aa: CASSLAGPLGKETQYF
d_gene: NA; v_gene: TRBV15; abundance: NA; j_gene: TRBJ2-1; CDR3nt: TGTGCCACCAGCAGAGAAAGACAGAGAAATGAGCAGTTCTTC; CDR3aa: CATSRERQRNEQFF
d_gene: TRBD2; v_gene: TRBV19; abundance: NA; j_gene: TRBJ2-3; CDR3nt: TGTGCCAGTAGTTGGCGCGGGGGGCCCACAGATACGCAGTATTTT; CDR3aa: CASSWRGGPTDTQYF
d_gene: TRBD1; v_gene: TRBV11-2; abundance: NA; j_gene: TRBJ2-7; CDR3nt: TGTGCCAGCAGCCCGGGACAGGTCTTAAGCTACGAGCAGTACTTC; CDR3aa: CASSPGQVLSYEQYF
d_gene: TRBD1; v_gene: TRBV6-5; abundance: NA; j_gene: TRBJ2-7; CDR3nt: TGTGCCAGCAGTCGGAACCGGGACAGGGGGCACGAGCAGTACTTC; CDR3aa: CASSRNRDRGHEQYF
d_gene: TRBD1; v_gene: TRBV7-9; abundance: NA; j_gene: TRBJ1-2; CDR3nt: TGTGCCAGCAGCTTAGCGGGGGGACAGGGAGGCTACACCTTC; CDR3aa: CASSLAGGQGGYTF
d_gene: TRBD1; v_gene: TRBV3-1/TRBV3-2; abundance: once; j_gene: TRBJ1-6; CDR3nt: TGTGCCAGCAGCTTGGACAGGGGTAATTCACCCCTCCACTTT; CDR3aa: CASSLDRGNSPLHF
d_gene: NA; v_gene: TRBV2; abundance: NA; j_gene: TRBJ1-6; CDR3nt: TGTGCCAGCAGCGCGGGGCCAGGGAGGAATTCACCCCTCCACTTT; CDR3aa: CASSAGPGRNSPLHF
d_gene: NA; v_gene: TRBV7-6; abundance: NA; j_gene: TRBJ2-6; CDR3nt: TGTGCCAGCAGCTTAGAAGCCGTTTCTGGGGCCAACGTCCTGACTTTC; CDR3aa: CASSLEAVSGANVLTF
d_gene: NA; v_gene: TRBV30; abundance: NA; j_gene: TRBJ1-2; CDR3nt: TGTGCCTGCAACCGGGACATCACTAACTATGGCTACACCTTC; CDR3aa: CACNRDITNYGYTF
d_gene: TRBD2; v_gene: TRBV19; abundance: NA; j_gene: TRBJ2-1; CDR3nt: TGTGCCAGTACAGCGGGGGGGTCGCCTGTCTCCTACAATGAGCAGTTCTTC; CDR3aa: CASTAGGSPVSYNEQFF
d_gene: NA; v_gene: TRBV29-1; abundance: few; j_gene: TRBJ1-2; CDR3nt: TGCAGCGTTGAGGATGACGGGTCCTATGGCTACACCTTC; CDR3aa: CSVEDDGSYGYTF
d_gene: NA; v_gene: TRBV5-6; abundance: NA; j_gene: TRBJ1-5; CDR3nt: TGTGCCAGCAGCTTGGGGGCGGGTTACAGCAATCAGCCCCAGCATTTT; CDR3aa: CASSLGAGYSNQPQHF
d_gene: TRBD1; v_gene: TRBV10-1; abundance: few; j_gene: TRBJ2-7; CDR3nt: TGCGCCTCCGGACAGGGCTACGAGCAGTACTTC; CDR3aa: CASGQGYEQYF
d_gene: NA; v_gene: TRBV7-9; abundance: NA; j_gene: TRBJ2-7; CDR3nt: TGTGCCAGCAGCACAGGATCGTTTTACGAGCAGTACTTC; CDR3aa: CASSTGSFYEQYF
d_gene: TRBD1; v_gene: TRBV4-1; abundance: NA; j_gene: TRBJ1-1; CDR3nt: TGCGCCAGCAGCCATGACAGGGGAAGGACTGAAGCTTTCTTT; CDR3aa: CASSHDRGRTEAFF
d_gene: NA; v_gene: TRBV4-2; abundance: NA; j_gene: TRBJ1-6; CDR3nt: TGTGCCAGCGATTCAGGCTCCTATAATTCACCCCTCCACTTT; CDR3aa: CASDSGSYNSPLHF
d_gene: TRBD1; v_gene: TRBV5-5; abundance: once; j_gene: TRBJ2-7; CDR3nt: TGTGCCAGCAGCTTGTCGTGGACAGGGGACTACGAGCAGTACTTC; CDR3aa: CASSLSWTGDYEQYF
d_gene: TRBD1; v_gene: TRBV7-9; abundance: NA; j_gene: TRBJ1-1; CDR3nt: TGTGCCAGCAGCCCCTTGAGGACAGGGGTTTCTGAAGCTTTCTTT; CDR3aa: CASSPLRTGVSEAFF
d_gene: NA; v_gene: TRBV19; abundance: NA; j_gene: TRBJ2-7; CDR3nt: TGTGCCAGTAGTATCCCGAAAGAAGGCGGCTCCTACGAGCAGTACTTC; CDR3aa: CASSIPKEGGSYEQYF